This entry concerns a single TCR beta chain. Its antigen is unknown. This record comes from a study of shared clonotypes between healthy human individuals. Sequencing was performed with immunoSEQ multiplex PCR; in TCRdb, only in-frame clones are kept and a portion is missing. The data hold 1,400,000 or so clones, with around 98.5% observed a single time. Study-wide results and limits: With few donors, the genetic and exposure-history diversity represented was limited. Some naive CD4 clonotypes, about 5.5%, turned up in common across a handful of donors. Tissues were not sampled, only blood, and their repertoires likely differ.

Per the germline V gene, CDR1 is KGHSH and CDR2 is LQKENI. CDR3 size: 16 residues. The V end was cut by 6 bases, the J end by 2 bases, with 18 bases between. The specimen was naive CD4+ T cells sorted from blood. Subset defined: CD45RA+ positively selected. The genes are TRBV18 and TRBJ2-3; D may be TRBD1 (5 bases). The receptor was derived from a man between 25 and 39 years old in good health. CDR3: CASSPVGQTLTDTQYF. The DNA for the CDR3 is TGTGCCAGCTCCCCGGTGGGGCAAACTCTCACAGATACGCAGTATTTT.